This is a list of T cell receptor beta chains from one sample in a study of T-cell memory formation after mild COVID-19. MiXCR, applied by TCRdb to the 5' RACE reads, yields one record per CDR3 protein. The sample has around 450,000 distinct CDR3 sequences; approximately 24% are singletons. The sequenced sample consisted of PBMCs or a T cell subset sorted from them (not recorded which). These receptors came from an adult woman who had mild COVID-19 (a few samples of this study predate the infection). Cell type and time point are not known. The CDR3 runs from the conserved cysteine through the conserved F or W. D genes are given only for firm matches.

>NA|TRBV7-9|TRBJ2-2
CAIGQPSVANTGELFF
>NA|TRBV7-9|TRBJ1-2
CASSLNPGRDGYTF
>NA|TRBV2|TRBJ1-1
CASWQGNTEAFF
>NA|TRBV29-1|TRBJ1-1
CSVEAGLFEAFF
>NA|TRBV27|TRBJ1-2
CASSERGTVTPAYGYTF
>TRBD1|TRBV20-1|TRBJ1-2
CSARGYRQGNYGYTF
>NA|TRBV12-3/TRBV12-4|TRBJ2-7
CASSFVKIQSPYEQYF
>TRBD1|TRBV11-2|TRBJ2-7
CASSLIQGAFHEQYF
>NA|TRBV10-3|TRBJ2-3
CAISSAGSTDTQYF
>TRBD2|TRBV20-1|TRBJ2-5
CSALPGLLPQETQYF
>NA|TRBV12-3/TRBV12-4|TRBJ1-1
CASSLLGDINTEAFF
>NA|TRBV12-3/TRBV12-4|TRBJ2-2
CASSPGTGELFF
>NA|TRBV19|TRBJ1-1
CASSTLVGEAFF
>TRBD2|TRBV24-1|TRBJ2-3
CATSEAGLVPDTQYF
>NA|TRBV20-1|TRBJ1-6
CSASRGTEDSPLHF
>NA|TRBV29-1|TRBJ2-2
CSVERGTNTGELFF
>NA|TRBV5-5|TRBJ2-7
CASSLKSPYEQYF
>TRBD2|TRBV24-1|TRBJ2-2
CATSDQPGLAGTGELFF
>TRBD2|TRBV5-1|TRBJ2-7
CASNQAGGPGWEQYF
>TRBD1|TRBV19|TRBJ1-2
CASSYGTAPFYGYTF
>TRBD1|TRBV12-3/TRBV12-4|TRBJ2-7
CASRSDRGWPYEQYF
>TRBD1|TRBV29-1|TRBJ1-1
CSAERQGRENTEAFF
>TRBD1|TRBV11-2|TRBJ2-7
CASSWGDRARSYEQYF
>NA|TRBV30|TRBJ2-3
CARTDPRYTDTQYF
>NA|TRBV14|TRBJ1-4
CASSQSQGMPEKLFF
>TRBD1|TRBV3-1|TRBJ2-3
CASSLSGGTGVDTQYF
>NA|TRBV12-3/TRBV12-4|TRBJ1-2
CASNRYSYGYTF
>NA|TRBV5-5|TRBJ1-1
CASSALGTETEAFF
>TRBD2|TRBV10-3|TRBJ2-1
CAIRSGAGDNEQFF
>NA|TRBV7-9|TRBJ2-7
CASSPDKGPEQYF
>TRBD2|TRBV12-3/TRBV12-4|TRBJ2-1
CASSPHAWGRGQFF
>TRBD2|TRBV24-1|TRBJ2-5
CATSDSRTSGSQETQYF
>NA|TRBV18|TRBJ2-1
CASSLRTAAGNEQFF
>TRBD2|TRBV4-2|TRBJ2-1
CASSQDSGTSMYNEQFF
>NA|TRBV14|TRBJ2-2
CASSQVQGPTGELFF
>NA|TRBV27|TRBJ2-3
CASSFVGPTDTQYF
>NA|TRBV4-1|TRBJ1-5
CASSQVGVNQPQHF
>NA|TRBV10-3|TRBJ1-2
CAISDSGWEAGYTF
>NA|TRBV7-2|TRBJ1-2
CASSRATDYGYTF
>TRBD1|TRBV2|TRBJ1-1
CASSDRTGGTEAFF
>TRBD1|TRBV6-1|TRBJ2-3
CASNRDRGLDTQYF
>NA|TRBV7-9|TRBJ2-2
CASSLADISTGELFF
>NA|TRBV12-3/TRBV12-4|TRBJ1-2
CASSLALIGSGYTF
>NA|TRBV16|TRBJ1-4
CASSQSGRKGEKLFF
>NA|TRBV20-1|TRBJ1-2
CSARDTPQGNYGYTF
>NA|TRBV2|TRBJ1-2
CASSDRQTSYGYTF
>NA|TRBV2|TRBJ2-1
CASSVELAPGEQFF
>NA|TRBV24-1|TRBJ1-2
CATGQGNYGYTF
>NA|TRBV4-1|TRBJ2-3
CASSQAIGGPVDTQYF
>NA|TRBV5-1|TRBJ2-7
CASSLVLQRGSYEQYF
>TRBD2|TRBV4-1|TRBJ2-5
CASSQLAGTRETQYF
>TRBD2|TRBV5-6|TRBJ2-1
CASSPLTSGRINEQFF
>NA|TRBV3-1|TRBJ1-5
CASSQGIWQGGNQPQHF
>NA|TRBV30|TRBJ1-1
CAWNRASMTEAFF
>NA|TRBV12-3/TRBV12-4|TRBJ1-1
CASSAVEGLEAFF
>TRBD2|TRBV25-1|TRBJ2-1
CASSEFGSGSSYNEQFF
>NA|TRBV24-1|TRBJ2-3
CATSDNSGDTQYF
>TRBD1|TRBV20-1|TRBJ2-7
CSAREQGVYEQYF
>NA|TRBV25-1|TRBJ2-2
CASSEYENTGELFF